These 19 T cell receptor beta chains originate from one sample sequenced in a study of beta chain features in type 1 diabetes. Which antigens these TCRs recognize remains unknown. TCRB transcripts that were expressed got sequenced, as all of the isolated RNA had been reverse transcribed. The assay was immunoSEQ multiplex PCR, and TCRdb's table has in-frame clones only and misses some. The sample lists approximately 160,000 clones; approximately 10% were seen once. Overall study results and limits: Moderate but significant shortening of TCRB CDR3s was recorded in all four CD4+ subsets from Type 1 diabetes patients.

The specimen was central memory CD4+ T cells from blood. Receptors originate from a man in his thirties or forties with type 1 diabetes.

The genes are TRBV18 and TRBJ1-1, with 8 nucleotides matching TRBD1. Unmatched junction bases numbered 5, after V lost 6 bases and J lost 2 bases. CDR1 and CDR2 from the germline V gene are KGHSH and LQKENI. This CDR3 region has 14 residues. CDR3 sequence reads: CASSQGATNTEAFF. Here the CDR3 DNA reads TGTGCCAGCTCCCAGGGGGCAACTAACACTGAAGCTTTCTTT. The whole variable domain, remainder taken from reference TRBV18 and TRBJ1-1, is NAGVMQNPRHLVRRRGQEARLRCSPMKGHSHVYWYRQLPEEGLKFMVYLQKENIIDESGMPKERFSAEFPKEGPSILRIQQVVRGDSAAYFCASSQGATNTEAFFGQGTRLTVV.

This clone was counted between two and nine times. The rearrangement links TRBV2 to TRBJ1-1; D not resolved. The V end was cut by 3 bases, the J end by 6 bases, with 17 bases between. The CDR3 has 15 amino acids. Germline CDR1 is SNHLY and CDR2 is FYNNEI. The CDR3 region is CASSEFSGEVPEAFF. The DNA of the CDR3 is TGTGCCAGCAGTGAGTTTAGCGGGGAAGTGCCTGAAGCTTTCTTT.

V and J are TRBV15 and TRBJ2-7; TRBD1 agrees at 7 bases. The V and J ends lost 1 base and 4 bases, in that order; junction bases with no gene match: 7. The germline CDR1 and CDR2 sequences are LNHNV and YYDKDF (reference sequence). This CDR3 is built from 15 residues. CDR3 residues: CATSRGGTVTYEQYF. CDR3 nucleotides: TGTGCCACCAGCAGAGGTGGGACAGTGACTTACGAGCAGTACTTC.

This rearrangement joins TRBV19 to TRBJ1-2, with a weak D call TRBD1 (5 bases). Trimming cost V 4 bases and J 2 bases, with 11 bases left between them. The length of the CDR3 is 14 residues. Germline V gene sequence: CDR1 LNHDA, CDR2 SQIVND (reference sequence). The CDR3 here is CASSTRQTNYGYTF. As DNA, the CDR3 is TGTGCCAGTAGTACCCGACAGACGAACTATGGCTACACCTTC. Based on the CDR3 plus reference TRBV19 and TRBJ1-2, the full variable domain is DGGITQSPKYLFRKEGQNVTLSCEQNLNHDAMYWYRQDPGQGLRLIYYSQIVNDFQKGDIAEGYSVSREKKESFPLTVTSAQKNPTAFYLCASSTRQTNYGYTFGSGTRLTVV.

A few counts support this clone. The chain recombines TRBV5-4 with TRBJ2-2, with D perhaps matching TRBD1 (6 bases). Germline CDR1 and CDR2: SGHNT and YYREEE (reference sequence). The ends were cut back, 4 bases at V and 5 bases at J, with 15 bases in the middle. This CDR3 has 15 amino acids. The CDR3 DNA is TGTGCCAGCAGCCCCTCGGCCCAGGGGACCGGGGAGCTGTTTTTT. It encodes CASSPSAQGTGELFF. The variable domain in full, with the rest retrieved from reference TRBV5-4 and TRBJ2-2, is ETGVTQSPTHLIKTRGQQVTLRCSSQSGHNTVSWYQQALGQGPQFIFQYYREEENGRGNFPPRFSGLQFPNYSSELNVNALELDDSALYLCASSPSAQGTGELFFGEGSRLTVL.

This sequence joins TRBV7-9 and TRBJ2-5; 12 nucleotides agree with TRBD2. Germline CDR1 reads SEHNR; CDR2 reads FQNEAQ (reference sequence). The CDR3 is made up of 16 amino acids. Trimming took 0 bases from V and 1 from J; bases not matched to a gene: 0. The CDR3 reads CASSLATSGSQETQYF. The DNA of the CDR3 is TGTGCCAGCAGCTTAGCGACTAGCGGGAGCCAAGAGACCCAGTACTTC.

This rearrangement joins TRBV27 to TRBJ1-5; perhaps TRBD1 as D (6 bases). The germline CDR1 and CDR2 sequences are MNHEY and SMNVEV (reference sequence). V was cut by 8 bases and J by 4 bases, with 12 bases left in between. This CDR3 spans 13 amino acids. The CDR3 DNA sequence: TGTGCCAGCGGCCTGCAGGGGAATCAGCCCCAGCATTTT. It encodes CASGLQGNQPQHF.

The chain joins TRBV15 to TRBJ1-1; tentative D call: TRBD1 (5 bases). The CDR3 sequence is 13 residues long. V was clipped by 3 bases and J by 1 base, with 6 bases between them. The germline V gene has CDR1 LNHNV and CDR2 YYDKDF (reference sequence). The CDR3: CATSSDRNTEAFF. The CDR3, as DNA: TGTGCCACCAGCAGCGACAGGAACACTGAAGCTTTCTTT.

The chain couples TRBV30 to TRBJ1-2, with TRBD1 matching over 8 bases. CDR3 size: 14 residues. J was trimmed by 6 bases and V by 0 bases; bases with no gene match: 6. Germline V gives CDR1 GTSNPN, CDR2 SVGIG (reference sequence). CDR3 amino acids: CAWSVRTGTNGYTF. The CDR3 DNA follows: TGTGCCTGGAGTGTTCGGACAGGGACAAATGGCTACACCTTC.

The V call is TRBV6-5, the J call TRBJ2-7, with 9 bases lining up with TRBD1. V was clipped by 2 bases and J by 4 bases; unmatched bases: 9. CDR1 MNHEY and CDR2 SVGAGI come from the germline V gene. CDR3 size: 16 residues. The CDR3 sequence is CASSYGFPGQGYEQYF. The CDR3, as DNA: TGTGCCAGCAGTTACGGCTTTCCGGGACAGGGATACGAGCAGTACTTC.

The chain is built from TRBV30 and TRBJ2-6; maybe TRBD2 (6 bases). The V end was cut by 4 bases, the J end by 0 bases, with 13 bases between. The CDR3 totals 16 residues. Germline values: CDR1 GTSNPN, CDR2 SVGIG (reference sequence). CDR3 region: CAWIRDLSSGANVLTF. CDR3 DNA sequence: TGTGCCTGGATAAGGGACTTGTCCTCTGGGGCCAACGTCCTGACTTTC.

In this sample, this clone turned up a few times. The chain employs TRBV6-6 and TRBJ2-2; 7 nucleotides line up with TRBD2. After removal of 3 bases from V and 5 bases from J, the junction contained 9 bases not matched to a gene. CDR1 MNHNY and CDR2 SVGAGI come from the germline V gene (reference sequence). The CDR3 consists of 16 residues. CDR3: CASSYYADSGTGELFF. The CDR3 coding sequence is TGTGCCAGCAGTTATTACGCCGATAGCGGGACCGGGGAGCTGTTTTTT.

This clone came up a few times. This chain links TRBV7-3 with TRBJ2-3; 9 bases fit TRBD1. Germline loops: CDR1 SGHTA, CDR2 FQGTGA. The V segment lost 4 bases and the J segment 4 bases; nucleotides outside the gene matches: 3. CDR3 size: 14 residues. The CDR3: CASSSGQGPDTQYF. CDR3 nucleotide sequence: TGTGCCAGCAGCTCCGGACAGGGGCCAGATACGCAGTATTTT.

This chain uses TRBV29-1 with TRBJ2-2, with D unresolved. From germline, CDR1 is SQVTM and CDR2 ANQGSEA. V lost 2 bases to trimming and J lost 6 bases, with 7 bases between them. The CDR3 runs 12 residues. The CDR3 loop is CSVELQSGELFF. The CDR3 DNA follows: TGCAGCGTTGAACTTCAGTCCGGGGAGCTGTTTTTT.

This clone occurred a few times. The chain recombines TRBV12-5 with TRBJ1-1; 8 bases agree with TRBD1. This CDR3 contains 18 residues. Trimming removed 0 bases from V and 0 bases from J; junction bases left unmatched: 9. Germline CDR1 reads LGHNT; CDR2 reads FRNRAP. Written as DNA, the CDR3 is TGTGCTAGTGGTTTGGTAATCGGACAGGGACTTATGAACACTGAAGCTTTCTTT. Translated, it gives CASGLVIGQGLMNTEAFF.

In its sample, this clone was seen a few times. This chain links TRBV7-2 with TRBJ1-5; D is unresolved. CDR1 is SGHTA and CDR2 is FQGNSA in the germline V gene. The length of the CDR3 is 13 residues. V was clipped by 6 bases and J by 9 bases, with 15 bases between them. The DNA of the CDR3 is TGTGCCAGCAGTCGTGATGTCGTGGCGCCCCAGCATTTT. This encodes CASSRDVVAPQHF.

This clone came up a few times. The chain joins TRBV7-3 to TRBJ1-5; D is ambiguous. V gave up 2 bases and J gave up 1 base, with 6 bases separating them. Germline V CDR1 and CDR2: SGHTA, FQGTGA. The CDR3 has 14 residues. CDR3 loop: CASSLDISNQPQHF. CDR3 coding DNA: TGTGCCAGCAGCTTAGACATCAGCAATCAGCCCCAGCATTTT.

V is TRBV6-5 and J is TRBJ2-7, with 7 bases lining up with TRBD2. The V gene end was trimmed by 0 bases and the J gene end by 1 base; junction bases not matched to a gene: 3. The CDR3 totals 15 residues. CDR1 is MNHEY, CDR2 SVGAGI, per germline. CDR3 region: CASSYSTSSSYEQYF. The CDR3 coding sequence is TGTGCCAGCAGTTACTCGACTAGCAGTTCCTACGAGCAGTACTTC.

This sequence joins TRBV6-5 and TRBJ1-5, with TRBD1 matching 12 bases. The CDR3 covers 14 residues. Germline CDR1 reads MNHEY; CDR2 reads SVGAGI. The junction had 5 bases not matched to a gene; V was cut back by 7 bases and J by 7 bases. The CDR3 DNA follows: TGTGCCAGCAAACCGGGACAGGGGGCCCAGCCCCAGCATTTT. Its protein is CASKPGQGAQPQHF.